Listed below are T cell receptor beta chains from one sample, sequenced in a study of blood T cell repertoires in COVID-19. The assay was immunoSEQ multiplex PCR, and TCRdb's table has in-frame clones only and misses some. This sample has about 86,000 clones; 65% to 80% occur once, and the top ten carry around 11%. Sequences were obtained from peripheral blood. The origin of the receptors is a man between 65 and 79 years old with acute or convalescent COVID-19. The CDR3 runs from the conserved cysteine through the conserved F or W. D genes are given only for firm matches. Part of the rows lack a size; the others show once, few, many or a class for expanded clones.

clone size	CDR3 length	V gene	J gene	D gene	CDR3 DNA	CDR3 protein
.	14	TRBV4-1	TRBJ1-5	.	TGCGCCAGCAGCCAAACTGTCAGCAATCAGCCCCAGCATTTT	CASSQTVSNQPQHF
.	15	TRBV4-1	TRBJ2-7	TRBD2	TGCGCCAGCAGCCGCCAAGCGGGGGCAAAATACGAGCAGTACTTC	CASSRQAGAKYEQYF
.	14	TRBV11-3	TRBJ1-1	.	TGTGCCAGCAGCTTGAGACATATGAACACTGAAGCTTTCTTT	CASSLRHMNTEAFF
.	17	TRBV19	TRBJ2-5	TRBD2	TGTGCCAGTAGTGGGGGTCGACTAGCGGGGGGCCAAGAGACCCAGTACTTC	CASSGGRLAGGQETQYF
.	15	TRBV9	TRBJ2-3	.	TGTGCCAGCAGCGTCATGGGGGGGCTTGTAGATACGCAGTATTTT	CASSVMGGLVDTQYF
.	12	TRBV9	TRBJ2-2	.	TGTGCCAGCTCGTCTAACACCGGGGAGCTGTTTTTT	CASSSNTGELFF
.	14	TRBV15	TRBJ2-1	.	TGTGCCACCAGCAGGACGGGCTCCTACAATGAGCAGTTCTTC	CATSRTGSYNEQFF
.	16	TRBV5-1	TRBJ1-1	.	TGCGCCAGCCAGCGTGGGGGGGGCGCGCTGAACACTGAAGCTTTCTTT	CASQRGGGALNTEAFF
few	11	TRBV2	TRBJ2-4	.	TGTGCCAGCAGTGAAGCGGTGCTAACCTACTTC	CASSEAVLTYF
.	14	TRBV5-1	TRBJ1-1	.	TGCGCCAGCAGCTTGGGGACACCGGGCACTGAAGCTTTCTTT	CASSLGTPGTEAFF
.	13	TRBV5-4	TRBJ1-1	TRBD1	TGTGCCAGCAGGAGACAGGGATTAACTGAAGCTTTCTTT	CASRRQGLTEAFF
.	18	TRBV23-1	TRBJ2-1	.	TGCGCCAGCAGTCAATTACCTGGACAGCGTCTTTCCTACAATGAGCAGTTCTTC	CASSQLPGQRLSYNEQFF
.	13	TRBV2	TRBJ2-7	.	TGTGCCAGCAGTGTGACGGGGGACTACGAGCAGTACTTC	CASSVTGDYEQYF
.	17	TRBV28	TRBJ1-4	TRBD1	TGTGCCAGCAGGCATAAAGCCGCGGACAGGGCATATGAAAAACTGTTTTTT	CASRHKAADRAYEKLFF
.	17	TRBV7-7	TRBJ2-5	.	TGTGCCAGCAGCCAATATAGCGGACAGGAGTTCCAAGGGACCCAGTACTTC	CASSQYSGQEFQGTQYF
.	14	TRBV13	TRBJ1-4	TRBD1	TGTGCCAGCGGCCGGACAGGGGGGGGCGGAGAACTGTTTTTT	CASGRTGGGGELFF
.	14	TRBV18	TRBJ2-3	.	TGTGCCAGCTCACCAGTGGAGAGCACAGATACGCAGTATTTT	CASSPVESTDTQYF
.	15	TRBV19	TRBJ2-1	.	TGTGCCAGTAGTAGGGCCAGTTCTTTGTTCCGTGAGCAGTTCTTC	CASSRASSLFREQFF
once	15	TRBV23-1	TRBJ1-1	TRBD1	TGCGCCAGCAGTCGACCGGGACAGGGACACACTGAAGCTTTCTTT	CASSRPGQGHTEAFF
.	15	TRBV6-2/TRBV6-3	TRBJ2-1	TRBD2	TGTGCCAGCAGCCAGACTAGCGGACCTTACAATGAGCAGTTCTTC	CASSQTSGPYNEQFF
.	14	TRBV6-5	TRBJ2-1	TRBD1	TGTGCCAGCAGTCCAGGGGGCAATACGGATGAGCAGTTCTTC	CASSPGGNTDEQFF
.	14	TRBV5-4	TRBJ2-2	TRBD1	TGTGCCAGCAGCTTTAACAGGGGGGCCGGGGAGCTGTTTTTT	CASSFNRGAGELFF
.	16	TRBV2	TRBJ2-5	.	TGTGCCAGCAGGGACCTTCCGGGCAGGGGAATGGAGACCCAGTACTTC	CASRDLPGRGMETQYF
.	14	TRBV7-3	TRBJ2-1	.	TGTGCCAGCAGCTTAACACACGGGGACAATGAGCAGTTCTTC	CASSLTHGDNEQFF
.	13	TRBV5-1	TRBJ2-5	.	TGCGCCAGCAGCCTGGCGGGCGGGGAGACCCAGTACTTC	CASSLAGGETQYF
few	16	TRBV2	TRBJ2-2	.	TGTGCCAGCAGTCAACTCAGGGTTATGCGCACCGGGGAGCTGTTTTTT	CASSQLRVMRTGELFF
.	13	TRBV28	TRBJ2-7	.	TGTGCCAGCATCGACAGGTCGAACTACGAGCAGTACTTC	CASIDRSNYEQYF
.	12	TRBV5-1	TRBJ2-3	.	TGCGCCAGCAGCGCGGTAGGAGATACGCAGTATTTT	CASSAVGDTQYF
.	14	TRBV5-6	TRBJ1-6	.	TGTGCCAGCAGCTTCCCGGACAGTAATTCACCCCTCCACTTT	CASSFPDSNSPLHF
.	17	TRBV7-9	TRBJ2-3	TRBD2	TGTGCCAGCAGCCAGACTATAGCGGGGGCGTACACAGATACGCAGTATTTT	CASSQTIAGAYTDTQYF
.	11	TRBV20-1	TRBJ2-3	TRBD1	TGCAGTGCGGGACAGCCAGATACGCAGTATTTT	CSAGQPDTQYF
few	15	TRBV2	TRBJ1-1	TRBD1	TGTGCCAGCAGTGACCGGGACAGAGGAGGGGATGAAGCTTTCTTT	CASSDRDRGGDEAFF
.	16	TRBV5-5	TRBJ1-1	.	TGTGCCAGCAGCTTAAGGGGTGAAGGATTAGTTCTCGAAGCTTTCTTT	CASSLRGEGLVLEAFF
few	16	TRBV11-2	TRBJ1-2	.	TGTGCCAGCAGCTTAGACAGGTCTTTAAGGAACTATGGCTACACCTTC	CASSLDRSLRNYGYTF
few	11	TRBV29-1	TRBJ2-5	.	TGCAGCGTTGACGAGCAAGAGACCCAGTACTTC	CSVDEQETQYF
.	17	TRBV19	TRBJ2-1	TRBD2	TGTGCCAGTAGTATCCTACTAGCGGGGGGCACCTACAATGAGCAGTTCTTC	CASSILLAGGTYNEQFF
.	12	TRBV19	TRBJ1-1	.	.	CASTSGLVEAFF
.	15	TRBV28	TRBJ1-2	TRBD1	TGTGCCAGCAGCCCCCTCGGACAGGGGCGGAGTGGCTACACCTTC	CASSPLGQGRSGYTF
once	15	TRBV15	TRBJ2-5	.	TGTGCCACCAGCAGAGATCAAGGGGGCCAAGAGACCCAGTACTTC	CATSRDQGGQETQYF
few	13	TRBV28	TRBJ2-1	.	TGTGCCAGCACGGACAAGGTCTACAATGAGCAGTTCTTC	CASTDKVYNEQFF
.	15	TRBV30	TRBJ2-2	TRBD2	TGTGCCTGGAACCGGGACTATCGGAACACCGGGGAGCTGTTTTTT	CAWNRDYRNTGELFF
.	14	TRBV27	TRBJ1-1	TRBD1	TGTGCCAGCAGACTCCGACAGGGGGGCACTGAAGCTTTCTTT	CASRLRQGGTEAFF
.	13	TRBV5-5	TRBJ1-6	.	TGTGCCAGCAGCTTGCCTTATAATTCACCCCTCCACTTT	CASSLPYNSPLHF
.	13	TRBV28	TRBJ2-4	.	TGTGCCAGCAGTTCCCAGGGGTTCGGCATTCAGTACTTC	CASSSQGFGIQYF
.	14	TRBV5-1	TRBJ2-3	.	TGCGCCAGCAGCTCGAGGACTTTTACAGATACGCAGTATTTT	CASSSRTFTDTQYF
once	15	TRBV2	TRBJ2-7	.	TGTGCCAATTACCCGGGACTCCCATTGGAGTACGAGCAGTACTTC	CANYPGLPLEYEQYF
few	14	TRBV27	TRBJ1-3	.	TGTGCCAGCGGTAGGAGGGCCAGTGGAAACACCATATATTTT	CASGRRASGNTIYF